Described below is a single T cell receptor beta chain sequence and its context. It has no known antigen specificity. Base qualities are not recorded, but no much larger clone differs from it by a single base. These data come from a study of CD4 T cells in relation to SARS-CoV-2 and coronaviruses (dated by TCRdb to the early 2020s). General notes on the study: In the ViraFEST assay, PBMCs were cultured with antigen for under 13 days, after which TCR beta CDR3s were sequenced to identify antigen-specific clonal expansions. An HIV-1 Nef peptide pool or a no-peptide culture served as the negative reference condition. Patient-derived lymphoblastoid cell lines were used to map the HLA restriction of shared crossreactive spike epitopes. At the level of individual TCR clonotypes, the study evaluated whether memory CD4+ T cells crossreact between the spike proteins of SARS-CoV-2 and those of common cold coronaviruses. The Adaptive Biotechnologies TCR-sequencing kit was used to sequence samples from a few pre-COVID donors and the naive versus memory experiments, whereas other data were Illumina-based. For other donors in the study, expansion assays were sequenced with a different, Illumina-based TCR-beta assay.

General study outcomes and caveats: Memory CD4+ clonotypes crossrecognizing SARS-CoV-2 and at least one common cold coronavirus spike were found in approximately 60% of donors. No donor contributed both pre-pandemic and post-infection samples, which limited tracing the source of pre-existing responses. Since the crossreactivity analysis centred on spike protein, crossreactivity against other viral proteins was not assessed. The study was constrained by small numbers of patients and of tested TCRs. Compared with monoreactive clones, crossreactive clones had significantly weaker SARS-CoV-2-driven expansion, a result consistent with antigenic imprinting.

CD4+ T cells from unexposed donors were collected before the COVID-19 pandemic (2011-2018). After about 9 days of culture, CD4+ T cells were isolated with the EasySep CD4+ T cell isolation kit. Unexposed donor CD4+ T cells were tested for reactivity to SARS-CoV-2 S and N and four common cold coronavirus spike pools, as cell number allowed. Each well held roughly 2.1 million PBMCs cultured in IMDM containing about 5.3% human AB serum and roughly 10 IU/ml IL-2. Half of the culture medium was replaced with fresh IL-2-containing medium on days 3 and 7. Each peptide culture condition was generally run in triplicate replicate wells. Leukapheresis product for the unexposed donors was bought commercially. Ficoll-Paque PLUS gradient centrifugation was used to isolate PBMCs from either whole blood or leukapheresis product. The PBMCs went either fresh into the expansion assay or into cryopreservation at -140 degrees C. The QIAamp Micro DNA Kit was used to extract genomic DNA from the CD4+ T cells.

Library prep was done by the immunoSEQ multiplex PCR assay. Processing in the source paper ran as follows. During preprocessing, nonproductive sequences were discarded, as were any CDR3s that did not begin with C, did not end with F or W, or were shorter than 7 amino acids. The MANAFEST web app was used to call antigen-specific clonotypes on the basis of expansion compared with the reference and with other culture wells. A clone was considered positive if significant expansion relative to the reference culture was observed in 2 of 3 replicate wells at an FDR below 0.05. To be called positive, a clone also had to show significant expansion compared with every other tandem well and an odds ratio greater than 5. CDR3 homology was measured as pairwise Levenshtein distance, computed with the stringdist R package after trimming three terminal residues from each end. In TCRdb, the immuneACCESS table is reduced to in-frame sequences with V and J assigned. These tables do not hold every clone; where another copy was compared, an unresolved V gene accounts for under half, and the others remain unexplained. The V and J calls and clone size come from that table; D and trimming were worked out from the DNA. This sample is represented by about 21,000 clones; 74% of them were singletons. The top ten clonotypes cover around 12% of the sample.

Source material: CD4+ T cells from PBMCs, cultured in vitro. This TCR was sampled from a human donor in good health.

The CDR3 here reads CASSDSSQGDTDTQYF. In nucleotides, the sequence is TGTGCCAGCAGTGACTCTAGCCAGGGGGATACAGATACGCAGTATTTT. The chain was built from TRBV6-4 and TRBJ2-3, and 7 bases in between align with TRBD1. Sequences MRHNA (CDR1) and SNTAGT (CDR2) are obtained from the germline V gene. Compared with germline, V lacks 0 bases and J lacks 3 bases; bases without a gene match: 6. The CDR3 numbers 16 residues from cysteine through phenylalanine. Only the CDR3 DNA stays, 48 bases, in frame from base 1.